Listed below are T cell receptor beta chains from one sample, sequenced in a study of cytomegalovirus exposure and HLA in healthy donors. TCRdb keeps only in-frame clones here, not all; method: immunoSEQ multiplex PCR. The sample has 90,000 or so clones, 78% seen once; the top ten hold about 4.2%. Sequences were obtained from PBMCs. Every receptor here comes from a male donor in good health and CMV-seropositive. The CDR3 runs from the conserved cysteine through the conserved F or W. A D gene is named only where the DNA matches it firmly. Rows give clone size only sometimes, using once, few, many, or a class for an expanded clone.

clone size	D gene	V gene	J gene	CDR3 DNA	CDR3 protein
NA	NA	TRBV5-1	TRBJ2-2	TGCGCCAGCAGGTTGGGATCAGGGGACACCGGGGAGCTGTTTTTT	CASRLGSGDTGELFF
NA	TRBD1	TRBV6-1	TRBJ1-1	TGTGCCAGCAGTTCGGACAGGGGGCGGGACACTGAAGCTTTCTTT	CASSSDRGRDTEAFF
few	NA	TRBV4-1	TRBJ2-7	TGCGCCAGCAGCCAAGCTTGGCAGGGAACGAGCTACGAGCAGTACTTC	CASSQAWQGTSYEQYF
once	TRBD1	TRBV30	TRBJ2-1	TGTGCCTGGAGCTCCGGGACAGGGGGCAATGAGCAGTTCTTC	CAWSSGTGGNEQFF
few	TRBD1	TRBV10-3	TRBJ1-1	TGTGCCATCAGTGCGGGACAGCCGGACACTGAAGCTTTCTTT	CAISAGQPDTEAFF
NA	TRBD1	TRBV19	TRBJ2-3	TGTGCCAGTTCTCGGACAGGGAGTACAGATACGCAGTATTTT	CASSRTGSTDTQYF
NA	NA	TRBV4-1	TRBJ2-1	TGCGCCAGCAGCCCACGGGAGCTTACCTCCTACAATGAGCAGTTCTTC	CASSPRELTSYNEQFF
NA	TRBD1	TRBV30	TRBJ2-7	TGTGCCTGGAGTATGAGGACAGGAGGTTACTACGAGCAGTACTTC	CAWSMRTGGYYEQYF
NA	NA	TRBV14	TRBJ1-2	TGTGCCAGCAGCCCGACTTCTTCTTCCTATGGCTACACCTTC	CASSPTSSSYGYTF
NA	TRBD2	TRBV7-3	TRBJ2-1	TGTGCCAGCAGCTTAAGTGCTAGCGGGGGCAATGAGCAGTTCTTC	CASSLSASGGNEQFF
NA	NA	TRBV19	TRBJ1-2	TGTGCCAGTAGTATAGTGAAAGCTTATGGCTACACCTTC	CASSIVKAYGYTF
NA	NA	TRBV7-9	TRBJ1-1	TGTTCCAGCAGCTTAATGGAGTCTGAAGCTTTCTTT	CSSSLMESEAFF
NA	TRBD2	TRBV9	TRBJ2-1	TGTGCCAGCAGCCCAAGCCTCGGGACTAGCGCGTCCTACAATGAGCAGTTCTTC	CASSPSLGTSASYNEQFF
NA	NA	TRBV6-6	TRBJ1-6	TGTGCCAGCCTCAAGAACAGGGCAGGCAATTCACCCCTCCACTTT	CASLKNRAGNSPLHF
few	TRBD1	TRBV5-1	TRBJ2-4	TGCGCCAGCAGCTTGGAGGGGACAGGGGCTAGTTTAGCCAAAAACATTCAGTACTTC	CASSLEGTGASLAKNIQYF
NA	TRBD1	TRBV19	TRBJ1-6	TGTGCCACCAAACAGGACAGGGGGGCCCGTGCCGTCCACTTT	CATKQDRGARAVHF
few	NA	TRBV27	TRBJ2-1	TGTGCCAGCAGCCCCAACGGGGGTGAGCAGTTCTTC	CASSPNGGEQFF
few	NA	TRBV19	TRBJ1-1	TGTGCCAGTAGTGCGCAGGGAGGTGACACTGAAGCTTTCTTT	CASSAQGGDTEAFF
NA	TRBD1	TRBV28	TRBJ2-7	TGTGCCAGCAGTTACGACAGGGGAGCGATAAACGAGCAGTACTTC	CASSYDRGAINEQYF
NA	NA	TRBV7-9	TRBJ2-5	TGTGCCAGCAGCTTGGCTGCAGGCCAAGAGACCCAGTACTTC	CASSLAAGQETQYF
NA	NA	TRBV4-1	TRBJ1-3	TGCGCCAGCAGCCGAGAGATCCTAGGATTTGGAAACACCATATATTTT	CASSREILGFGNTIYF
NA	NA	TRBV7-2	TRBJ2-1	TGTGCCACCCGGCGGCAGAGCTACAATGAGCAGTTCTTC	CATRRQSYNEQFF
NA	NA	TRBV9	TRBJ2-1	TGTGCCAGCAGCGTCAAGTCAGTGGGAGAAAAGAATGAGCAGTTCTTC	CASSVKSVGEKNEQFF
NA	TRBD2	TRBV30	TRBJ2-7	TGCGCCTTACTAGCGGGGGGTTCCTACGAGCAGTACTTC	CALLAGGSYEQYF
NA	TRBD2	TRBV9	TRBJ2-1	TGTGCCAGCAGCGTAGGCGGGGGGGCCTATGAGCAGTTCTTC	CASSVGGGAYEQFF
NA	NA	TRBV28	TRBJ2-7	TGTGCCAGCAGTTTAAGGTTGGGCAGGGCCAGCACCTACGAGCAGTACTTC	CASSLRLGRASTYEQYF
NA	TRBD2	TRBV6-4	TRBJ2-2	TGTGCCAGCAAACGGGAGGGCCAAGATACCGGGGAGCTGTTTTTT	CASKREGQDTGELFF
NA	TRBD1	TRBV7-8	TRBJ1-5	TGTGCCAGCAGCTTAGGGACAGGGGTCCTCGATCAGCCCCAGCATTTT	CASSLGTGVLDQPQHF
NA	NA	TRBV5-1	TRBJ1-3	TGCGCCAGCAGCTTGGCCGGGCAGGGTACTTCTGGAAACACCATATATTTT	CASSLAGQGTSGNTIYF
once	TRBD2	TRBV2	TRBJ2-3	TGTGCCAGCAGTCGACTAGCGGTCACAGATACGCAGTATTTT	CASSRLAVTDTQYF
NA	NA	TRBV30	TRBJ1-2	TGTGCCTGGAGAGGAGACTATGGCTACACCTTC	CAWRGDYGYTF
few	TRBD2	TRBV28	TRBJ2-7	TGTGCCAGCAGTTCCTCTAGGGAGCGGGAGCGCCAAAGCTCCTACGAGCAGTACTTC	CASSSSRERERQSSYEQYF
once	TRBD1	TRBV25-1	TRBJ1-6	TGTGCCAGCAGTGAAGATAGACAGGGTAGTTCACCCCTCCACTTT	CASSEDRQGSSPLHF
once	NA	TRBV18	TRBJ1-4	TGTGCCAGCTCACTTACAGATGGAGGTGAAAAACTGTTTTTT	CASSLTDGGEKLFF
NA	TRBD1	TRBV11-2	TRBJ1-1	TGTGCCAGCAGCCGAACCGGGACAGGGTTGAACACTGAAGCTTTCTTT	CASSRTGTGLNTEAFF
NA	TRBD1	TRBV7-9	TRBJ2-1	TGTGCCAGCAGCTTAGCCATTTTCCAGGACAGGGCCCGTAATGAGCAGTTCTTC	CASSLAIFQDRARNEQFF
NA	NA	TRBV30	TRBJ2-2	TGTGCCTGTGTCGGCGTTGGCAGGCGGAACACCGGGGAGCTGTTTTTT	CACVGVGRRNTGELFF
once	TRBD2	TRBV27	TRBJ2-7	TGTGCCATCGGGGGGGACTCCTACGAGCAGTACTTC	CAIGGDSYEQYF
NA	TRBD2	TRBV6-1	TRBJ2-7	TGTGCCAGCAACCGACTAGCGGGAGAGAACGAGCAGTACTTC	CASNRLAGENEQYF
NA	TRBD1	TRBV5-8	TRBJ2-1	TGTGCCAGCAGCCGTCGGGACAGGGTTTTGGATGAGCAGTTCTTC	CASSRRDRVLDEQFF
NA	TRBD1	TRBV28	TRBJ1-2	TGTGCCAGCACCATACGAGAGACAGGGACCTACACCTTC	CASTIRETGTYTF
NA	TRBD1	TRBV7-2	TRBJ2-7	TGTGCCAGCAGCCGGGGACAGGGGGCCTACGAGCAGTACTTC	CASSRGQGAYEQYF
NA	TRBD1	TRBV5-6	TRBJ2-1	TGTGCCAGCATACCGGGACAGGGGTTTGTGGAGCAGTTCTTC	CASIPGQGFVEQFF
NA	TRBD2	TRBV30	TRBJ2-3	TGTGCCTGGAGTTACCGTCCCCCGGGGGCGGGGGGTAGCACAGATACGCAGTATTTT	CAWSYRPPGAGGSTDTQYF
NA	TRBD2	TRBV10-2	TRBJ2-7	TGCGCCAGCAGCCCTCGGACTAGCGGGAGTTACGAGCAGTACTTC	CASSPRTSGSYEQYF
NA	NA	TRBV19	TRBJ2-7	TGTGCCACTACGGGGTCCCACGAGCAGTACTTC	CATTGSHEQYF
NA	TRBD2	TRBV2	TRBJ2-5	TGTGCCAGCAGTGCAACGGGGGGGAAAGAGACCCAGTACTTC	CASSATGGKETQYF
NA	NA	TRBV27	TRBJ1-2	TGTGCCAGCAGTTCAGGCAGGGACTATGGCTACACCTTC	CASSSGRDYGYTF
NA	NA	TRBV28	TRBJ1-2	TGTGCCAGCAGTTTTGGGGCCGTGTATGGCTACACCTTC	CASSFGAVYGYTF
NA	TRBD2	TRBV7-2	TRBJ2-1	TGTGCCAGCAGCGAAGGGCCTAGCGGGCCATCCTACAATGAGCAGTTCTTC	CASSEGPSGPSYNEQFF